A selection of T cell receptor beta chains follows, all from one sample in a study of monozygotic twins with inflammatory bowel disease. Reanalyzing the 5' RACE reads, TCRdb keeps one entry per CDR3 protein, without DNA. The clone table shows 90,000 to 110,000 distinct CDR3 sequences, with the ten largest holding 9.5% to 15%. Sequenced: blood. The source is a human donor with ulcerative colitis or Crohn's disease, or a healthy co-twin of an affected twin (not recorded which). CDR3s include the opening cysteine and the closing phenylalanine or tryptophan.

TRBV5-4	TRBJ1-2	CASSRGRGRDYGYTF
TRBV20-1	TRBJ2-3	CSARDFSLATDTQYF
TRBV20-1	TRBJ2-7	CSARQGAGHYEQYF
TRBV7-7	TRBJ2-7	CASQTRARFFHEQYF
TRBV12-3/TRBV12-4	TRBJ1-2	CASSLGSRGYTF
TRBV15	TRBJ2-1	CATSRDRGGSSYNEQFF
TRBV9	TRBJ1-2	CASSPKDGKAGYGYTF
TRBV11-3	TRBJ2-1	CASTNAGTELYTEQFF
TRBV6-2/TRBV6-3	TRBJ2-1	CASRFPGLGAEQFF
TRBV6-6	TRBJ2-7	CASSYGTSSHEQYF
TRBV5-1	TRBJ2-3	CASSLTGDIADTQYF
TRBV4-3	TRBJ1-1	CASSQVGDRGYGTEAFF
TRBV19	TRBJ2-5	CASSGSGQETQYF
TRBV19	TRBJ2-3	CASSFYRGRGTDTQYF
TRBV7-2	TRBJ2-1	CASSFQIYNEQFF
TRBV3-1	TRBJ2-2	CASSQDPDTGELFF
TRBV7-8	TRBJ1-1	CASSFDRVGNTEAFF
TRBV10-2	TRBJ2-2	CARGTGNTGELFF
TRBV7-8	TRBJ1-5	CASSLGHSNQPQHF
TRBV5-1	TRBJ2-1	CASSSGQPYEQFF
TRBV5-1	TRBJ2-1	CASSLVYRGRTEQFF
TRBV2	TRBJ2-1	CASRWTGGKDEQFF
TRBV27	TRBJ2-2	CASSLLAGELFF
TRBV15	TRBJ2-4	CATNAGAVGSGAKNIQYF
TRBV7-2	TRBJ2-3	CASSLVPSRADTQYF
TRBV7-2	TRBJ2-7	CASSSNNYEQYF
TRBV7-2	TRBJ2-1	CASSSQLGLKVF
TRBV20-1	TRBJ1-6	CSARDTRGFSPLHF
TRBV7-9	TRBJ1-1	CASSLAGSWTGKGIGF
TRBV18	TRBJ1-3	CASSPPSRIDLSGNTIYF
TRBV27	TRBJ2-1	CASSFSGVGGQFF
TRBV27	TRBJ2-1	CASWRLAGKRSYNEQFF
TRBV7-9	TRBJ2-1	CASNDKAGVSYNEQFF
TRBV2	TRBJ1-4	CASSDGATQGEKLFF
TRBV6-2/TRBV6-3	TRBJ1-2	CASSYSTTGARYGYTF
TRBV20-1	TRBJ1-6	CSASGRANSPLHF
TRBV12-3/TRBV12-4	TRBJ2-1	CASSVGFAPLQTEQFF
TRBV3-1	TRBJ2-1	CASSQDIVEINNEQFF
TRBV7-2	TRBJ1-1	CASSFDRIYTEAFF
TRBV4-3	TRBJ2-2	CASSQVAGSNTGELFF
TRBV7-2	TRBJ1-5	CASSLGSWGNQPQHF
TRBV20-1	TRBJ2-1	CSARGGISYNEQFF
TRBV7-9	TRBJ2-3	CASSLALASGGYTQYF
TRBV5-1	TRBJ2-7	CASSFSQGSYEQYF
TRBV12-3/TRBV12-4	TRBJ1-1	CASSFGPGGIAEAFF
TRBV6-5	TRBJ1-5	CASSYTGNQPQHF
TRBV7-8	TRBJ1-5	CASSFFGQAPNQPQHF
TRBV6-1	TRBJ2-2	CASSEFRIRTGRTGELFF
TRBV7-9	TRBJ2-1	CASSSKSGRGGYNEQFF
TRBV7-3	TRBJ2-3	CASSSVADTQYF
TRBV7-2	TRBJ1-3	CASSLRGRDTIYF
TRBV3-1	TRBJ2-2	CASTPGHVNTGELFF
TRBV7-3	TRBJ2-1	CASSQEASGLGNEQFF
TRBV10-2	TRBJ2-3	CASRERVFGTQYF